The subject of this entry is one T cell receptor (beta chain). This specimen belongs to a study of T cell responses to AZD1222 COVID-19 vaccine. Across the whole study: Second doses at about 4 or about 12 weeks were pooled.

Unmatched junction bases numbered 9, after V lost 4 bases and J lost 4 bases. Per germline, CDR1 MNHNS and CDR2 SASEGT. The CDR3 covers 18 residues. Measured with immunoSEQ multiplex PCR; TCRdb has only the in-frame clones, and not every one. The table includes 55,000 to 75,000 clones, about nine tenths detected once. The input for sequencing was peripheral blood, taken on day 0 of AZD1222 vaccination. This clonotype was obtained from an adult in good health. The rearrangement joins TRBV6-1 to TRBJ2-3; 15 bases map to TRBD2. The CDR3 loop reads CASSGGLAGGPLADTQYF. CDR3 sequence (DNA): TGTGCCAGCAGTGGGGGACTAGCGGGAGGACCTCTCGCAGATACGCAGTATTTT.